The rows below give T cell receptor beta chains drawn from one sample of a study of blood T cell repertoires in COVID-19. Produced via immunoSEQ multiplex PCR; TCRdb's table is partial and in-frame only. The data show roughly 220,000 clones, around 86% seen once. Sequencing was performed on peripheral blood. These receptors originate from a woman of 80 years or more with COVID-19, enrolled during active disease. Each CDR3 is given with its conserved first and last residue. The order of the fields is D gene, V gene, J gene, clone size, CDR3 DNA, CDR3 protein. A D gene is named only where the DNA matches it firmly. Clone size, where shown, is once, few, many, or a class for clones that have expanded.

NA,TRBV11-3,TRBJ2-2,NA,TGTGCCAGCAGTTCGGTAAACACCGGGGAGCTGTTTTTT,CASSSVNTGELFF
TRBD1,TRBV7-6,TRBJ2-2,NA,TGTGCCAGCAGCAACAGGGACAGGGGGACCGGGGAGCTGTTTTTT,CASSNRDRGTGELFF
NA,TRBV5-1,TRBJ2-3,NA,TGCGCCAGCAGCTGGGCTCGGCTGTCCACAGATACGCAGTATTTT,CASSWARLSTDTQYF
NA,TRBV15,TRBJ1-1,NA,TGTGCCACCAGCAGAGACTTCAGGAAGAAGGCTGAAGCTTTCTTT,CATSRDFRKKAEAFF
NA,TRBV6-5,TRBJ1-6,NA,TGTGCCAGCAGGCAAATCGGGGGGAAGAATTCACCCCTCCACTTT,CASRQIGGKNSPLHF
TRBD1,TRBV7-2,TRBJ1-1,NA,TGTGCCAGCAGTCCCCCCGGGACAGGGCACGGCACTGAAGCTTTCTTT,CASSPPGTGHGTEAFF
NA,TRBV30,TRBJ2-7,few,TGTGCCTCCCTCCGCGGAACCGAGCAGTACTTC,CASLRGTEQYF
NA,TRBV5-1,TRBJ1-4,NA,TGCGCCAGCACCCCCACAGGGCTGAATGAAAAACTGTTTTTT,CASTPTGLNEKLFF
TRBD1,TRBV30,TRBJ1-1,NA,TGTGCCTCTAACAGGGGGGGCACTGAAGCTTTCTTT,CASNRGGTEAFF
TRBD2,TRBV10-3,TRBJ2-7,NA,TGTGCCATCTGGGTGGGAGGGAGCTCCTACGAGCAGTACTTC,CAIWVGGSSYEQYF
NA,TRBV6-5,TRBJ1-3,NA,TGTGCCGTAGGAGGGGTGAAAGGAAACACCATATATTTT,CAVGGVKGNTIYF
TRBD2,TRBV27,TRBJ2-1,NA,TGTGCCAGCAGTTCGAGGACTAGCGGGAGGAATGAGCAGTTCTTC,CASSSRTSGRNEQFF
TRBD2,TRBV5-4,TRBJ2-1,NA,TGTGCCAGCAGCTTGGCGGGACTAGCAGGAGAGCAGTTCTTC,CASSLAGLAGEQFF
TRBD2,TRBV7-2,TRBJ2-3,few,TGTGCCAGCAGCTTAATCGGGGAGGGAACGCAGTATTTT,CASSLIGEGTQYF
TRBD1,TRBV7-3,TRBJ2-5,NA,TGTGCCAGCAGCCTGGACAGGGAGGAAGAGACCCAGTACTTC,CASSLDREEETQYF
NA,TRBV5-6,TRBJ2-2,NA,TGTGCCAGCAGCCGAGGCGGCGGTCCCGGGGAGCTGTTTTTT,CASSRGGGPGELFF
TRBD1,TRBV29-1,TRBJ1-5,NA,TGCAGGCTCCCCGGGACAGGGCAGCCCCAGCATTTT,CRLPGTGQPQHF
NA,TRBV5-1,TRBJ1-3,NA,TGCGCCAGCAGCCCGACGGGGGGTGGAAACACCATATATTTT,CASSPTGGGNTIYF
TRBD1,TRBV30,TRBJ1-3,NA,TGTGCCTGGATTCCACAGGGGGCTGGAAACACCATATATTTT,CAWIPQGAGNTIYF
TRBD2,TRBV18,TRBJ2-1,NA,TGTGCCAGCTCACCACAGGCGGGGGGGCTCTACAATGAGCAGTTCTTC,CASSPQAGGLYNEQFF
NA,TRBV30,TRBJ1-6,NA,TGTGCCTGGAGTGCGGACAGTTATTCACCCCTCCACTTT,CAWSADSYSPLHF
TRBD2,TRBV5-1,TRBJ2-3,NA,TGCGCCAGCAGCAGTATTGGACAGAAAGCGGGGGGATTGGCAGATACGCAGTATTTT,CASSSIGQKAGGLADTQYF
TRBD1,TRBV30,TRBJ1-5,NA,TGTGCCTGGACCGGACAGGGCAATCAGCCCCAGCATTTT,CAWTGQGNQPQHF
TRBD1,TRBV18,TRBJ1-4,NA,TGTGCCAGCTCGCGGACAGGGTCAGGTGAAAAACTGTTTTTT,CASSRTGSGEKLFF